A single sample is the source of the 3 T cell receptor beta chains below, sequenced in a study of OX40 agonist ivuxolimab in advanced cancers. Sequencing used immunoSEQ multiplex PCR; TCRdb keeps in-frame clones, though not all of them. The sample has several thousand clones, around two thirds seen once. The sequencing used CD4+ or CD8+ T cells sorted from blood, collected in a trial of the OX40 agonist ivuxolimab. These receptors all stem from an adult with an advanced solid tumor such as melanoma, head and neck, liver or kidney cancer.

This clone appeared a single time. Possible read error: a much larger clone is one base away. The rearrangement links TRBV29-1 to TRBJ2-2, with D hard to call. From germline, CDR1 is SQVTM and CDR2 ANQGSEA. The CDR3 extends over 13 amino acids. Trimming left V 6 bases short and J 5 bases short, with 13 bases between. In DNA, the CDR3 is TGCAGCGTACAACTAACGGAGACCGGGGAGCTGTTTTTT. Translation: CSVQLTETGELFF.

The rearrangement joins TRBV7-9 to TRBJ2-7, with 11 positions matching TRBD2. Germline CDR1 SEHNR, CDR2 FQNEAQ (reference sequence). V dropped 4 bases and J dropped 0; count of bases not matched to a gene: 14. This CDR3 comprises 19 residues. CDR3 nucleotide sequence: TGTGCCAGCAGCTCTTTAGCGGGAGGGCATGAACAAAGCTCCTACGAGCAGTACTTC. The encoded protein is CASSSLAGGHEQSSYEQYF.

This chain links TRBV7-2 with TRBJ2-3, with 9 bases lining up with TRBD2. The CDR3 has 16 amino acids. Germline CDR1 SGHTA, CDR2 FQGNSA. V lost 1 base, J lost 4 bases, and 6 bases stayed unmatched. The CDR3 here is CASSLVVREGSDTQYF. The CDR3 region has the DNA TGTGCCAGCAGCTTAGTTGTGCGGGAGGGTTCAGATACGCAGTATTTT.